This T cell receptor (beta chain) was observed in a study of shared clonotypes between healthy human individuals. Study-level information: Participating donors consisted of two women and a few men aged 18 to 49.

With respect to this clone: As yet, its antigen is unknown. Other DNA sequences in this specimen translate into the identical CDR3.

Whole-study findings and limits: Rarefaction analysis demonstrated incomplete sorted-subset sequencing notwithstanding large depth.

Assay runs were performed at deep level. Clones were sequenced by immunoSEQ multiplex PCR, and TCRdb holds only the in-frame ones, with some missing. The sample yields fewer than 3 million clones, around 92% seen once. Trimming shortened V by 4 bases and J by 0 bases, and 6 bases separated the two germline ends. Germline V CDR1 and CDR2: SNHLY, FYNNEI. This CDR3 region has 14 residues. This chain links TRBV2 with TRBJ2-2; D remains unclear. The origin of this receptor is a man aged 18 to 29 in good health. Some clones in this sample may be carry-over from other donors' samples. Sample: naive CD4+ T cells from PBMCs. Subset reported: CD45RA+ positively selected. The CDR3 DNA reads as TGTGCCAGCAGTGTGGGATCGAACACCGGGGAGCTGTTTTTT. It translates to CASSVGSNTGELFF. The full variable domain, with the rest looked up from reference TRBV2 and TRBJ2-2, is EPEVTQTPSHQVTQMGQEVILRCVPISNHLYFYWYRQILGQKVEFLVSFYNNEISEKSEIFDDQFSVERPDGSNFTLKIRSTKLEDSAMYFCASSVGSNTGELFFGEGSRLTVL.